Each of the 30 T cell receptor beta chains below was sequenced from the same sample in a study of vaccination and CD4 T cells after COVID-19. Oncomine TCR Beta short-read sequencing was applied to DNA from cultured CD4+ T cells. TCRdb itself ran the PCR reads through MiXCR, one entry per CDR3 protein. The table shows about 7,600 distinct CDR3 sequences, with approximately 49% occurring only once. Their target antigens are unknown. Treatment described: approximately 11-day PBMC culture with coronavirus spike peptide pools or control peptides (ViraFEST assay). Unexposed donor CD4+ T cells predated the COVID-19 pandemic, collected 2011-2018. Input material: CD4+ T cells from blood, cultured in vitro. The source of these receptors is a human donor in good health.

This clonotype was picked up a small number of times. The genes are TRBV5-4 and TRBJ2-7; 7 nucleotides match TRBD2. V was clipped by 5 bases and J by 2 bases; unmatched bases: 13. This CDR3 has 16 residues. Germline CDR1 SGHNT, CDR2 YYREEE (reference sequence). CDR3 amino acids: CASRSLWDGGTYEQYF. The CDR3, as DNA: TGTGCCAGCAGATCTCTGTGGGACGGGGGGACCTACGAGCAGTACTTC. The full variable domain, completed using reference TRBV5-4 and TRBJ2-7, is ETGVTQSPTHLIKTRGQQVTLRCSSQSGHNTVSWYQQALGQGPQFIFQYYREEENGRGNFPPRFSGLQFPNYSSELNVNALELDDSALYLCASRSLWDGGTYEQYFGPGTRLTVT.

V usage is TRBV11-3 and J usage is TRBJ1-6, with a tentative D call TRBD1 (5 bases). CDR3 length: 13 residues. The V gene's germline CDR1 is SGHNT and CDR2 YENEEA. Trimming stripped 0 bases from V and 11 bases from J, with 8 bases between. This chain's CDR3 is CASSLDRGAPLHF. In nucleotides, the CDR3 is TGTGCCAGCAGCTTAGATCGAGGGGCACCCCTCCACTTT.

This clonotype has more than one count but fewer than ten. V gene TRBV12-3 or TRBV12-4 combines with J gene TRBJ1-2; D perhaps matches TRBD1 (6 bases). V gave up 5 bases and J gave up 5 bases, with 21 bases separating them. This CDR3 is built from 16 residues. DNA for the CDR3: TGTGCCAGCAGTGGACGAGGCGGGGGCTTAGGGTATGGCTACACCTTC. Amino acid sequence: CASSGRGGGLGYGYTF.

The V call is TRBV20-1, the J call TRBJ2-7; D call uncertain. V shed 5 bases and J shed 2 bases, with 16 bases lying between them. The CDR3 length is 14 residues. Per the germline V gene, CDR1 is DFQATT and CDR2 is SNEGSKA (reference sequence). CDR3 residues: CSARFTPTTYEQYF. CDR3 nucleotides: TGCAGTGCTCGTTTCACGCCAACCACCTACGAGCAGTACTTC.

This chain uses TRBV6-4 with TRBJ1-2, with D unresolved. This CDR3 has 13 residues. Trimming stripped 2 bases from V and 6 bases from J, with 10 bases between. Germline V lookup: CDR1 MRHNA, CDR2 SNTAGT. CDR3 sequence: CASSDTGLDGYTF. The CDR3, as DNA: TGTGCCAGCAGTGACACTGGACTTGATGGCTACACCTTC.

CDR3 sequence (DNA): TGTGCCAGTAGTATAGTCCACGGCACAGATACGCAGTATTTT. Translation: CASSIVHGTDTQYF. The rearrangement joins TRBV19 to TRBJ2-3; D not certain. The CDR3 covers 14 residues. The V end lost 1 base, the J end lost 1 base, and 6 bases lay between the germline ends. CDR1 is LNHDA, CDR2 SQIVND, per germline (reference sequence).

The chain uses TRBV19 and TRBJ2-1; TRBD1 matches 12 bases. Trimming removed 4 bases from V and 6 bases from J; junction bases left unmatched: 4. The V gene's germline CDR1 is LNHDA and CDR2 SQIVND (reference sequence). This CDR3 region has 15 residues. The CDR3 DNA reads TGTGCCAGTAGTACCGGGACAGGGGGCTTCAATGAGCAGTTCTTC. This translates into CASSTGTGGFNEQFF.

The rearrangement joins TRBV21-1 to TRBJ1-2; the D call TRBD1 from the table was never checked on the DNA. TRBV21-1 is a pseudogene segment. The CDR3 loop spans 14 amino acids. The CDR3 nucleotides are TGTACCAGCAGCAAAGGCCACAGGGTGGATGGCTACACCTTC. Its translation is CTSSKGHRVDGYTF.

V gene TRBV27 combines with J gene TRBJ2-7; the match to TRBD2 covers 8 bases. CDR3 size: 15 residues. After removal of 2 bases from V and 9 bases from J, the junction contained 12 bases not matched to a gene. The V gene's germline CDR1 is MNHEY and CDR2 SMNVEV (reference sequence). CDR3 sequence (DNA): TGTGCCAGCAGTTTAGGTCGGGGGGGGTCTACGAGGCAGTACTTC. This gives the protein CASSLGRGGSTRQYF.

By proportion, this clonotype is large (0.1 to 1%). In DNA, the CDR3 is TGTGCCAGCAGCCAAGTCGAAGGAGGGTCGGCTTTCTTT. Translation gives CASSQVEGGSAFF. The chain joins TRBV14 to TRBJ1-1; no firm D call. Germline assignment: CDR1 SGHDN and CDR2 FVKESK. The length of the CDR3 is 13 residues. The V gene lost 1 base and the J gene lost 11 bases, with 14 bases spanning the gap.

The chain combines TRBV27 with TRBJ2-7, with D perhaps matching TRBD1 or TRBD2 (6 bases each). The CDR3 totals 14 residues. V shed 3 bases and J shed 6 bases, with 15 bases lying between them. Germline CDR1 reads MNHEY; CDR2 reads SMNVEV (reference sequence). The DNA of the CDR3 is TGTGCCAGCAGTTTCGGGGGCACTTTGGGCGAGCAGTACTTC. This sequence encodes CASSFGGTLGEQYF.

V usage is TRBV27 and J usage is TRBJ1-1; 7 bases are a match to TRBD1. This CDR3 comprises 14 residues. CDR1 and CDR2 (germline): MNHEY, SMNVEV (reference sequence). V shed 8 bases and J 0 bases; nucleotides not matched to a gene: 6. CDR3 in amino acids: CASEWTGLNTEAFF. CDR3 sequence (DNA): TGTGCCAGCGAATGGACAGGACTGAACACTGAAGCTTTCTTT.

J is TRBJ1-2 and V is TRBV5-1, with D unresolved. The germline gives CDR1 SGHRS, CDR2 YFSETQ. This CDR3 comprises 13 residues. V lost 0 bases, J lost 4 bases, and 7 bases lay in between. Here the CDR3 DNA reads TGCGCCAGCAGCTTGGGGGCCTCCTATGGCTACACCTTC. This translates into CASSLGASYGYTF.

The V and J genes are TRBV27 and TRBJ1-4; TRBD1 agrees at 10 bases. CDR1 and CDR2 from the germline V gene are MNHEY and SMNVEV (reference sequence). CDR3 length: 13 residues. V lost 10 bases to trimming and J lost 5 bases; unmatched junction nucleotides: 4. The CDR3 DNA follows: TGTGCCACCAGGACAGGGGGAAATGAAAAACTGTTTTTT. This encodes CATRTGGNEKLFF.

This rearrangement joins TRBV6-5 to TRBJ2-7; 9 bases map to TRBD1. The CDR3 is 13 residues long. Trimming removed 4 bases from V and 3 bases from J; junction bases left unmatched: 1. Germline loops: CDR1 MNHEY, CDR2 SVGAGI. This chain's CDR3 is CASSWTGDYEQYF. CDR3 DNA: TGTGCCAGCAGTTGGACAGGGGACTACGAGCAGTACTTC.

The chain links TRBV15 to TRBJ1-4, with a weak D call TRBD1 (5 bases). Germline-derived CDR1 and CDR2 are LNHNV and YYDKDF (reference sequence). The V end was cut by 5 bases, the J end by 7 bases, with 20 bases between. The CDR3 runs to 16 residues. The CDR3 is CATSRSVGGTGEKLFF. In nucleotides, the CDR3 is TGTGCCACCAGCCGGTCCGTTGGGGGGACGGGTGAAAAACTGTTTTTT.

This chain joins TRBV6-1 and TRBJ1-2, with 8 bases lining up with TRBD1. The CDR3 extends over 16 amino acids. The germline CDR1 and CDR2 sequences are MNHNS and SASEGT. J lost 7 bases, V lost 6 bases, and 16 bases had no gene match. For the CDR3, the DNA is TGTGCCAGCAGCCGCGGACAGGGCGGGGGGGTCGGTGGCTACACCTTC. As protein: CASSRGQGGGVGGYTF.

The V gene is TRBV5-1, the J gene TRBJ2-1; D is perhaps TRBD1 (5 bases). The CDR3 consists of 12 residues. V was trimmed by 4 bases and J by 6 bases, leaving 8 bases between them. Per germline, CDR1 SGHRS and CDR2 YFSETQ. CDR3: CASSAQGNEQFF. CDR3 sequence (DNA): TGCGCCAGCAGCGCTCAGGGCAATGAGCAGTTCTTC.

V is TRBV12-5 and J is TRBJ1-1; D is possibly TRBD1 (5 bases). Trimming took 7 bases from V and 3 from J, leaving 24 bases between them. Germline CDR1 is LGHNT and CDR2 is FRNRAP. This CDR3 region has 17 residues. The CDR3 region is CASAPPGLGGGHTEAFF. The CDR3 DNA sequence: TGTGCTAGTGCCCCCCCGGGACTCGGGGGTGGACACACTGAAGCTTTCTTT.

This clonotype was detected a few times. The V and J genes are TRBV7-9 and TRBJ1-5; 8 nucleotides line up with TRBD1. There are 14 residues in the CDR3. From germline, CDR1 is SEHNR and CDR2 FQNEAQ (reference sequence). J gave up 3 bases and V 3 bases, and 1 base lay outside the gene matches. The CDR3 is CASSLGQDNQPQHF. In DNA, the CDR3 is TGTGCCAGCAGCTTGGGACAGGACAATCAGCCCCAGCATTTT.

V is TRBV29-1 and J is TRBJ2-2; 11 bases align to TRBD2. Germline V gene data show CDR1 as SQVTM and CDR2 as ANQGSEA. The CDR3 has 13 residues. Germline trimming cut 4 bases from V and 8 bases from J; bases unmatched to any gene: 3. CDR3 sequence (DNA): TGCAGCGTTGGCCTAGCGGGAGGTGGGGAGCTGTTTTTT. Its protein is CSVGLAGGGELFF.

V usage is TRBV11-2 and J usage is TRBJ2-1, with TRBD1 identical over 11 bases. The CDR3 covers 17 residues. Germline lookup yields CDR1 SGHAT and CDR2 FQNNGV. V lost 1 base and J lost 7; bases outside the gene matches: 9. This CDR3 is CASSLGLLRDRGNEQFF. CDR3 nucleotides: TGTGCCAGCAGCTTAGGATTACTCCGGGACAGGGGGAATGAGCAGTTCTTC.

The chain combines TRBV6-2 or TRBV6-3 with TRBJ1-2, with unresolved D. The CDR3 totals 14 residues. V lost 5 bases and J lost 4, with 14 bases in between. In germline, CDR1 is MNHEY, CDR2 SVGEGT. The CDR3 DNA is TGTGCCAGCAGTGTTGCCCCCAGTTCCTATGGCTACACCTTC. This translates into CASSVAPSSYGYTF.

The chain is built from TRBV7-2 and TRBJ1-2; D not resolved. Germline CDR1 and CDR2: SGHTA and FQGNSA. Trimming shortened V by 1 base and J by 4 bases, and 13 bases separated the two germline ends. This CDR3 comprises 15 residues. The CDR3 loop is CASSLGSPTIYGYTF. The CDR3 nucleotides read TGTGCCAGCAGCTTAGGTTCACCTACCATCTATGGCTACACCTTC.

This chain links TRBV20-1 with TRBJ2-5, with D perhaps matching TRBD1 or TRBD2 (5 bases each). The CDR3 totals 12 residues. In germline, CDR1 is DFQATT, CDR2 SNEGSKA (reference sequence). V was cut by 6 bases and J by 5 bases, with 13 bases left in between. This CDR3 reads CSANRGTETQYF. The CDR3 DNA is TGCAGTGCCAACCGAGGGACCGAGACCCAGTACTTC.

The chain combines TRBV18 with TRBJ2-3, with D uncertain. V lost 5 bases and J lost 1, with 10 bases in between. The CDR3 is 14 amino acids. Germline loops: CDR1 KGHSH, CDR2 LQKENI. DNA of the CDR3: TGTGCCAGCTCATTGGAGAGCGGCACAGATACGCAGTATTTT. It codes for CASSLESGTDTQYF.

This clonotype showed up just a few times. The chain links TRBV6-1 to TRBJ1-1, with D possibly being TRBD1 (5 bases). The CDR3 sequence is 14 residues long. The germline V gene has CDR1 MNHNS and CDR2 SASEGT. V dropped 7 bases and J dropped 1 base, with 13 bases sitting between them. The CDR3 loop is CASTVTVTNTEAFF. In DNA, the CDR3 is TGTGCCAGCACCGTGACAGTAACGAACACTGAAGCTTTCTTT.

This clonotype was seen a single time. The chain is built from TRBV19 and TRBJ1-2, with D unresolved. Germline CDR1 reads LNHDA; CDR2 reads SQIVND (reference sequence). The CDR3 contains 13 residues. Trimming left V 7 bases short and J 8 bases short, with 17 bases between. Written as DNA, the CDR3 is TGTGCCAGTACGAAGGATAGTTTACCCGGCTACACCTTC. Amino acids: CASTKDSLPGYTF. The entire variable domain, with the rest obtained from reference TRBV19 and TRBJ1-2, is as follows: DGGITQSPKYLFRKEGQNVTLSCEQNLNHDAMYWYRQDPGQGLRLIYYSQIVNDFQKGDIAEGYSVSREKKESFPLTVTSAQKNPTAFYLCASTKDSLPGYTFGSGTRLTVV.

This clonotype has a handful of counts. The chain's CDR3 is CASSYVGGGAFF. The CDR3 DNA is TGTGCCAGCAGTTACGTCGGCGGGGGAGCTTTCTTT. The chain recombines TRBV6-5 with TRBJ1-1, with D possibly matching TRBD1 (5 bases). The CDR3 contains 12 residues. Between the trimmed V and J ends, which lost 2 bases and 10 bases, there was a span of 11 bases. Germline assignment: CDR1 MNHEY and CDR2 SVGAGI.

This chain joins TRBV10-3 and TRBJ2-3; D is perhaps TRBD1 (6 bases). The germline V and J ends were trimmed by 6 bases and 1 base, with 11 bases remaining between them. Germline V gene lookup returns CDR1 ENHRY and CDR2 SYGVKD. CDR3 size: 14 residues. The CDR3 region is CAIRGAFRTDTQYF. DNA of the CDR3: TGTGCCATCAGGGGGGCGTTTCGCACAGATACGCAGTATTTT.